The 17 T cell receptor beta chains reported below all come from one sample, sequenced in a study of blood T cell repertoires in COVID-19. The repertoire was sequenced with immunoSEQ multiplex PCR; TCRdb's copy has only in-frame clones and lacks some. This table has roughly 280,000 clones, 75% to 90% appearing once. The sequenced material came from peripheral blood. The receptors were sampled from a woman in her 70s with acute or convalescent COVID-19.

This clone occurred a few times. The CDR3 DNA follows: TGCGCCAGCAGCCGGGACAGGGGGAACTACGAGCAGTACTTC. Its translation: CASSRDRGNYEQYF. The chain uses TRBV4-1 and TRBJ2-7, with 11 bases identical to TRBD1. Germline trimming cut 4 bases from V and 3 bases from J; bases unmatched to any gene: 2. CDR1 is MGHRA and CDR2 is YSYEKL in the germline V gene. The CDR3 totals 14 residues.

The chain carries TRBV5-1 and TRBJ2-3; 14 nucleotides match TRBD2. CDR3 length: 19 amino acids. Looked up from germline, CDR1 is SGHRS and CDR2 is YFSETQ. V shed 3 bases, J shed 2 bases, and the junction held 11 bases outside the gene matches. CDR3 region: CASSSLRLAGGLVTDTQYF. The DNA of the CDR3 is TGCGCCAGCAGCTCCCTACGACTAGCGGGGGGGCTTGTCACAGATACGCAGTATTTT.

This clone was seen only a few times. The rearrangement links TRBV12-3 or TRBV12-4 to TRBJ1-1; no clear D gene. Trimming shortened V by 7 bases and J by 2 bases, and 11 bases separated the two germline ends. The CDR3 loop spans 13 amino acids. The CDR3 protein is CASTRVGNTEAFF. CDR3 DNA: TGTGCCAGCACCCGGGTGGGTAACACTGAAGCTTTCTTT.

The J gene is TRBJ2-7, the V gene TRBV18, with TRBD2 identical over 12 bases. The CDR3 contains 16 residues. V shed 4 bases and J 7 bases; nucleotides not matched to a gene: 11. Germline V gene data show CDR1 as KGHSH and CDR2 as LQKENI. The CDR3 protein is CASSRALAGGPQEQYF. In DNA form, the CDR3 reads TGTGCCAGCTCACGCGCCCTAGCGGGGGGGCCTCAGGAGCAGTACTTC.

The chain combines TRBV4-1 with TRBJ1-4; D unresolved. Per the germline V gene, CDR1 is MGHRA and CDR2 is YSYEKL. The CDR3 spans 17 residues. The V and J ends lost 4 bases and 0 bases respectively, with 15 bases between them. CDR3 sequence: CASSLRTPVATNEKLFF. The CDR3 nucleotides are TGCGCCAGCAGCCTTCGGACTCCTGTTGCAACTAATGAAAAACTGTTTTTT.

The chain links TRBV4-2 to TRBJ2-3; D not resolved. Germline assignment: CDR1 LGHNA and CDR2 YNFKEQ. V was shortened by 0 bases and J by 4 bases, with 11 bases between the two germline ends. This CDR3 spans 15 amino acids. CDR3 nucleotide sequence: TGTGCCAGCAGCCAAGATGGTGTCCGGTCAGATACGCAGTATTTT. It is translated as CASSQDGVRSDTQYF.

This clone has just a few counts. The chain uses TRBV18 and TRBJ2-4, with 7 positions matching TRBD1. V gave up 4 bases and J gave up 6 bases; unmatched junction bases: 12. Germline-derived CDR1 and CDR2 are KGHSH and LQKENI. This CDR3 has 16 residues. CDR3 DNA: TGTGCCAGCTCACAACAGGGGTCACGAGAGGGAAACATTCAGTACTTC. It encodes CASSQQGSREGNIQYF.

This rearrangement joins TRBV15 to TRBJ1-6, with 8 bases identical to TRBD1. The V and J ends lost 5 bases and 14 bases, in that order; junction bases with no gene match: 8. This CDR3 region has 13 residues. Germline V gene sequence: CDR1 LNHNV, CDR2 YYDKDF (reference sequence). The CDR3, as DNA: TGTGCCACCAGCGGGGACAGGCAAGGATCCCTCCACTTT. Translation gives CATSGDRQGSLHF. Full variable domain (outside the CDR3, taken from reference TRBV15 and TRBJ1-6): DAMVIQNPRYQVTQFGKPVTLSCSQTLNHNVMYWYQQKSSQAPKLLFHYYDKDFNNEADTPDNFQSRRPNTSFCFLDIRSPGLGDTAMYLCATSGDRQGSLHFGNGTRLTVT.

This clone was counted only a few times. V usage is TRBV9 and J usage is TRBJ1-6, with TRBD1 identical over 8 bases. V shed 3 bases and J 11 bases; nucleotides not matched to a gene: 7. The CDR3 consists of 14 residues. Germline-derived CDR1 and CDR2 are SGDLS and YYNGEE. The CDR3 protein is CASSARTGSAPLHF. The CDR3 nucleotides are TGTGCCAGCAGCGCGCGGACAGGGTCGGCACCCCTCCACTTT.

The genes are TRBV2 and TRBJ1-2; D gene uncertain. Trimming took off 5 bases at V and 4 bases at J, with 11 bases between the two ends. The CDR3 extends over 13 amino acids. Germline values: CDR1 SNHLY, CDR2 FYNNEI. The CDR3 DNA sequence: TGTGCCAGCAGTATGACTGAAGGCTATGGCTACACCTTC. Encoded protein: CASSMTEGYGYTF. Together with reference TRBV2 and TRBJ1-2, the CDR3 gives the full variable domain: EPEVTQTPSHQVTQMGQEVILRCVPISNHLYFYWYRQILGQKVEFLVSFYNNEISEKSEIFDDQFSVERPDGSNFTLKIRSTKLEDSAMYFCASSMTEGYGYTFGSGTRLTVV.

The rearrangement joins TRBV5-4 to TRBJ2-5, with no clear D. Germline-derived CDR1 and CDR2 are SGHNT and YYREEE (reference sequence). Between the trimmed V and J ends, which lost 0 bases and 3 bases, there was a span of 9 bases. This CDR3 has 14 residues. The CDR3 bases are TGTGCCAGCAGCTTGGGCGGCTTGAAAGAGACCCAGTACTTC. It specifies CASSLGGLKETQYF.

In DNA form, the CDR3 reads TGTGCCAGCAGCCGACGACAGGGTGACTATGGCTACACCTTC. Translating gives CASSRRQGDYGYTF. This chain links TRBV7-9 with TRBJ1-2; 7 positions agree with TRBD1. The germline V gene encodes CDR1 SEHNR and CDR2 FQNEAQ (reference sequence). CDR3 length: 14 amino acids. After removal of 5 bases from V and 3 bases from J, the junction contained 6 bases not matched to a gene.

The rearrangement links TRBV6-5 to TRBJ2-7; D gene unclear. The length of the CDR3 is 13 residues. V was pared by 7 bases and J by 3 bases, with 13 bases between. The germline CDR1 and CDR2 sequences are MNHEY and SVGAGI. CDR3 nucleotide sequence: TGTGCCAGCACCCCTGGGCCGGTCTACGAGCAGTACTTC. Encoded protein: CASTPGPVYEQYF.

The chain has TRBV15 and TRBJ2-5; D is undetermined. V lost 3 bases to trimming and J lost 5 bases, with 16 bases between them. This CDR3 has 15 amino acids. Germline V lookup: CDR1 LNHNV, CDR2 YYDKDF (reference sequence). CDR3 sequence: CATSSDAAVLETQYF. In nucleotides, the CDR3 is TGTGCCACCAGCAGTGACGCGGCGGTCTTGGAGACCCAGTACTTC.

This rearrangement joins TRBV5-4 to TRBJ1-4, with D hard to call. The V end lost 0 bases, the J end lost 8 bases, and 8 bases lay between the germline ends. This CDR3 spans 13 amino acids. CDR1 and CDR2 (germline): SGHNT, YYREEE (reference sequence). CDR3 loop: CASSLAAGEKLFF. The DNA for the CDR3 is TGTGCCAGCAGCTTGGCCGCGGGGGAAAAACTGTTTTTT.

The CDR3 loop is CASSPGVGGGEKLFF. The CDR3, as DNA: TGTGCCAGCAGCCCCGGGGTTGGGGGGGGCGAAAAACTGTTTTTT. This sequence joins TRBV6-2 or TRBV6-3 and TRBJ1-4; possibly TRBD1 for D (6 bases). This CDR3 contains 15 residues. The V and J ends lost 6 bases and 8 bases respectively, with 19 bases between them. Germline CDR1 reads MNHEY; CDR2 reads SVGEGT.

The CDR3 coding sequence is TGTGCCAGCACCGGCAGTGACTATGGCTACACCTTC. This gives the protein CASTGSDYGYTF. This chain joins TRBV7-9 and TRBJ1-2, with unresolved D. Germline V gives CDR1 SEHNR, CDR2 FQNEAQ (reference sequence). There are 12 residues in the CDR3. V dropped 7 bases and J dropped 3 bases, with 9 bases sitting between them.